Shown below are 3 T cell receptor beta chains from a single sample sequenced in a study of blood T cell repertoires in COVID-19. Data came from immunoSEQ multiplex PCR; TCRdb stores just in-frame clones and leaves some out. The sample includes about 64,000 clones, 80% to 95% of them seen just once. Sequencing used peripheral blood. All receptors derive from an elderly woman with active COVID-19.

The chain uses TRBV5-4 and TRBJ1-5, with D unclear. The CDR3 is 16 amino acids. The V end was cut by 2 bases, the J end by 0 bases, with 12 bases between. The V gene's germline CDR1 is SGHNT and CDR2 YYREEE (reference sequence). CDR3 amino acids: CASSLLRAYSNQPQHF. The DNA for the CDR3 is TGTGCCAGCAGCTTACTGCGGGCCTATAGCAATCAGCCCCAGCATTTT.

The chain has TRBV19 and TRBJ1-2, with 8 bases lining up with TRBD1. CDR1 is LNHDA, CDR2 SQIVND, per germline (reference sequence). This CDR3 comprises 15 residues. Trimming cost V 5 bases and J 7 bases; bases outside gene matches: 12. In DNA, the CDR3 is TGTGCCAGTAGTTTGACAGGGGTGGAATCGATTGGCTACACCTTC. Translated: CASSLTGVESIGYTF.

The chain recombines TRBV4-1 with TRBJ1-5; D is uncertain. Germline V gene sequence: CDR1 MGHRA, CDR2 YSYEKL. The CDR3 sequence is 14 residues long. Deletions cut 0 bases from V and 6 bases from J, with 9 bases between. CDR3 in amino acids: CASSQDIEAQPQHF. CDR3 DNA sequence: TGCGCCAGCAGCCAAGACATCGAGGCTCAGCCCCAGCATTTT.